This T cell receptor beta chain derives from a study of CD8 T cells in Susac syndrome. Trimming left V 0 bases short and J 6 bases short, with 4 bases between. Germline V gene data show CDR1 as GTSNPN and CDR2 as SVGIG (reference sequence). The CDR3 extends over 11 amino acids. In Susac syndrome patients, recently defined diagnostic criteria for definite or probable disease were met. TEMRA cells were enriched by FACS, while CD8+ and CD4+ T cells were obtained through a negative isolation that was performed magnetically. Reverse transcription of about 0.5 to 1 ug RNA was carried out with random hexamers. TCRdb reprocessed the immunoSEQ multiplex PCR reads with MiXCR, giving one entry per CDR3 protein. The sample carries approximately 180,000 distinct CDR3 sequences, around 90% recorded once.

Sequencing used CD4+ T cells from PBMCs. This sequence joins TRBV30 and TRBJ2-3, with D hard to call. The receptor's source is a human donor with Susac syndrome. The CDR3 loop is CAWSVKDTQYF. CDR3 in DNA: TGTGCCTGGAGTGTAAAGGATACGCAGTATTTT.